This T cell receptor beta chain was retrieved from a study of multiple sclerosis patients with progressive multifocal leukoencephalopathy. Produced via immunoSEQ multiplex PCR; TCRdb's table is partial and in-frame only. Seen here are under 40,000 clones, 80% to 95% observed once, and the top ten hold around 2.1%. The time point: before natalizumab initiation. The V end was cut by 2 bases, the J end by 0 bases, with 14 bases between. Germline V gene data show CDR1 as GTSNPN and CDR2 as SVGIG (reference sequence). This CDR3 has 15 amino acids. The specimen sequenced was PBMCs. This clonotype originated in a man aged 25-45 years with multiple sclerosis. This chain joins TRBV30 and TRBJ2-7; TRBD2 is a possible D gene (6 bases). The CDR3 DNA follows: TGTGCCTGGAGTCCCCGGGGGACCATCTCCTACGAGCAGTACTTC. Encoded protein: CAWSPRGTISYEQYF.